This T cell receptor (beta chain) was captured by sequencing in a study of cytomegalovirus exposure and HLA in healthy donors. V was trimmed by 2 bases and J by 4 bases, leaving 9 bases between them. Germline CDR1 MDHEN, CDR2 SYDVKM. CDR3 size: 14 residues. Researchers ran the PCR with 60 Vbeta and 13 Jbeta primers. Measured with immunoSEQ multiplex PCR; TCRdb has only the in-frame clones, and not every one. The sample carries roughly 220,000 clones, about four fifths recorded once. This TCR was sampled from a man aged 30 to 45 in good health and CMV-seronegative. The rearrangement uses TRBV28 and TRBJ2-1; D perhaps matches TRBD2 (6 bases). The sequencing input was PBMCs. The CDR3, as DNA: TGTGCCAGCAGTTTAGGGGGGTGGTACAATGAGCAGTTCTTC. Protein sequence: CASSLGGWYNEQFF.